Detailed here is one T cell receptor (beta chain). These data come from a study of blood T cell repertoires in COVID-19. About the study: Specimens from acute and convalescent COVID-19 originated in the United States, Italy and Spain. Sample material is recorded as cDNA or gDNA derived from T cells, B-cell-depleted T cells, or PBMCs.

Trimming at V came to 0 bases and at J to 4 bases, leaving 5 bases not matched to a gene. CDR1 is SGHRS and CDR2 is YFSETQ in the germline V gene. This CDR3 contains 15 residues. Original processing methods: Amplifying reference gene primers gave estimates of nucleated cell counts. Clones were sequenced by immunoSEQ multiplex PCR, and TCRdb holds only the in-frame ones, with some missing. V and J calls and clone size are as listed in that table; D and trimming were resolved from the DNA. Of 200,000 to 250,000 clones listed, 65% to 90% are singletons. The sample comprised peripheral blood. The TCR was taken from a man in his fifties or sixties with active or convalescent COVID-19. The genes are TRBV5-1 and TRBJ1-1; TRBD1 aligns across 8 bases. Written as DNA, the CDR3 is TGCGCCAGCAGCTTGGAACACAGGGGGAGCACTGAAGCTTTCTTT. It yields the protein CASSLEHRGSTEAFF.